This passage covers 18 T cell receptor beta chains from one sample sequenced in a study of technical replicates of blood from a few donors. TCRdb keeps only in-frame clones here, not all; method: immunoSEQ multiplex PCR. The table lists around 74,000 clones, 80% to 90% of them singletons. Sequencing used PBMCs. The receptors shown here come from a human donor in good health. Some clones in this sample may be carry-over from other donors' samples.

CDR3 sequence: CASSPGAGATYNEQFF. As DNA, the CDR3 is TGTGCCAGTAGCCCCGGGGCGGGAGCTACTTACAATGAGCAGTTCTTC. V usage is TRBV19 and J usage is TRBJ2-1; 7 bases map to TRBD2. The CDR3 loop spans 16 amino acids. Trimming removed 6 bases from V and 4 bases from J; junction bases left unmatched: 12. The germline V gene has CDR1 LNHDA and CDR2 SQIVND (reference sequence).

The chain combines TRBV18 with TRBJ2-5; 7 bases are shared with TRBD1. CDR3 size: 14 residues. With V trimmed by 2 bases and J by 4 bases, 4 bases remained unmatched. CDR1 and CDR2 (germline): KGHSH, LQKENI. In nucleotides, the CDR3 is TGTGCCAGCTCACCAAAAGGGGGCGGAGAGACCCAGTACTTC. Amino acids: CASSPKGGGETQYF.

The chain employs TRBV5-1 and TRBJ1-1, with 7 bases fitting TRBD1. The CDR3 has 15 amino acids. J gave up 5 bases and V 0 bases, and 7 bases lay outside the gene matches. Germline CDR1 reads SGHRS; CDR2 reads YFSETQ. For the CDR3, the DNA is TGCGCCAGCAGCTTGGCGGAGGGGGCAGGGACTGAAGCTTTCTTT. Amino acids: CASSLAEGAGTEAFF.

There are many counts of this clone. The chain recombines TRBV4-1 with TRBJ1-5, with 8 bases aligning to TRBD1. The ends lost 5 bases at V and 3 bases at J; junction bases unmatched: 6. From germline, CDR1 is MGHRA and CDR2 YSYEKL. CDR3 size: 15 residues. The CDR3, as DNA: TGCGCCAGCAGCTCCTCGGACAGGGTCAATCAGCCCCAGCATTTT. It is translated as CASSSSDRVNQPQHF.

The gene calls are TRBV9 and TRBJ2-7; D perhaps matches TRBD1 (5 bases). There are 12 residues in the CDR3. Deletions cut 3 bases from V and 6 bases from J, with 10 bases between. CDR1 is SGDLS, CDR2 YYNGEE, per germline. In nucleotides, the CDR3 is TGTGCCAGCAGCGGAACAGGACCCGAGCAGTACTTC. Encoded protein: CASSGTGPEQYF.

The rearrangement joins TRBV7-2 to TRBJ2-5; TRBD2 is a possible D gene (5 bases). V was pared by 1 base and J by 5 bases, with 20 bases between. CDR1 SGHTA and CDR2 FQGNSA come from the germline V gene. This CDR3 has 17 residues. The CDR3 DNA follows: TGTGCCAGCAGCTTAGGGCTTCGGCTTTCCAGAGGGGAGACCCAGTACTTC. Translation: CASSLGLRLSRGETQYF.

V usage is TRBV5-1 and J usage is TRBJ1-3, with D unclear. This CDR3 has 14 residues. CDR1 is SGHRS, CDR2 YFSETQ, per germline. V was trimmed by 3 bases and J by 2 bases, leaving 9 bases between them. This chain's CDR3 is CASSSRGPGNTIYF. As DNA, the CDR3 is TGCGCCAGCAGCTCACGAGGGCCTGGAAACACCATATATTTT.

The chain employs TRBV5-4 and TRBJ2-2; D perhaps matches TRBD1 (5 bases). The CDR3 length is 14 residues. V was clipped by 2 bases and J by 9 bases, with 14 bases between them. The germline gives CDR1 SGHNT, CDR2 YYREEE (reference sequence). DNA of the CDR3: TGTGCCAGCAGCTTCCCCGGCGCAGGGCGGGAGCTGTTTTTT. Protein product: CASSFPGAGRELFF.

The V and J genes are TRBV5-1 and TRBJ2-1; D ambiguous. Trimming stripped 5 bases from V and 5 bases from J, with 11 bases between. The CDR3 spans 13 residues. CDR1 is SGHRS and CDR2 is YFSETQ in the germline V gene. CDR3 DNA sequence: TGCGCCAGCAGGAGTGGTTTAGACAATGAGCAGTTCTTC. Its translation is CASRSGLDNEQFF.

This chain uses TRBV15 with TRBJ2-7; TRBD2 matches 8 bases. The J segment lost 3 bases and the V segment lost 0 bases, leaving 7 bases of the junction unmatched. This CDR3 region has 16 residues. In germline, CDR1 is LNHNV, CDR2 YYDKDF (reference sequence). As DNA, the CDR3 is TGTGCCACCAGCAGAGAAGCCGGGACTAGAGGCTACGAGCAGTACTTC. It encodes CATSREAGTRGYEQYF.

This chain links TRBV2 with TRBJ2-1; D unresolved. CDR3 size: 13 residues. Germline lookup yields CDR1 SNHLY and CDR2 FYNNEI. V was trimmed by 6 bases and J by 2 bases, leaving 8 bases between them. CDR3 amino acids: CASSATPYNEQFF. DNA for the CDR3: TGTGCCAGCAGCGCAACACCCTACAATGAGCAGTTCTTC.

The J gene is TRBJ1-1, the V gene TRBV5-8, with no clear D. The CDR3 consists of 14 residues. Germline V lookup: CDR1 SGHTS, CDR2 YDEGEE. Trimming took off 0 bases at V and 7 bases at J, with 13 bases between the two ends. The CDR3 sequence is CASSLGRATIEAFF. In DNA form, the CDR3 reads TGTGCCAGCAGCTTGGGGCGGGCCACGATTGAAGCTTTCTTT.

The chain couples TRBV11-1 to TRBJ1-2; 7 nucleotides align to TRBD1. Germline V gives CDR1 SGHAT, CDR2 FQDESV (reference sequence). J gave up 4 bases and V 5 bases, and 10 bases lay outside the gene matches. The CDR3 has 15 amino acids. CDR3 in amino acids: CASSASRDSPYGYTF. The CDR3 nucleotides are TGTGCCAGCAGCGCTTCCCGGGACAGCCCCTATGGCTACACCTTC. Full variable domain (missing parts from reference TRBV11-1 and TRBJ1-2): EAEVAQSPRYKITEKSQAVAFWCDPISGHATLYWYRQILGQGPELLVQFQDESVVDDSQLPKDRFSAERLKGVDSTLKIQPAELGDSAMYLCASSASRDSPYGYTFGSGTRLTVV.

The CDR3 loop is CAWTLGDINTF. The CDR3 nucleotides are TGTGCCTGGACTTTAGGGGACATCAACACCTTC. The chain uses TRBV30 and TRBJ1-2, with D possibly TRBD1 on 6 matching bases. This CDR3 region has 11 residues. Germline V lookup: CDR1 GTSNPN, CDR2 SVGIG (reference sequence). Trimming left V 4 bases short and J 12 bases short, with 15 bases between. Full variable domain (rest looked up from reference TRBV30 and TRBJ1-2): SQTIHQWPATLVQPVGSPLSLECTVEGTSNPNLYWYRQAAGRGLQLLFYSVGIGQISSEVPQNLSASRPQDRQFILSSKKLLLSDSGFYLCAWTLGDINTFGSGTRLTVV.

V and J are TRBV9 and TRBJ1-3, with 9 bases matching TRBD1. V lost 2 bases to trimming and J lost 4 bases; unmatched junction nucleotides: 10. CDR3 length: 17 residues. Germline CDR1 and CDR2: SGDLS and YYNGEE. The CDR3 loop is CASSVSAGTGLGNTIYF. CDR3 in DNA: TGTGCCAGCAGCGTGTCCGCCGGGACAGGGTTGGGAAACACCATATATTTT.

The rearrangement uses TRBV19 and TRBJ2-1; TRBD1 aligns across 10 bases. The CDR3 spans 15 residues. The germline CDR1 and CDR2 sequences are LNHDA and SQIVND (reference sequence). The J segment lost 7 bases and the V segment lost 3 bases, leaving 6 bases of the junction unmatched. CDR3 DNA: TGTGCCAGTAGTATTGGGACAGGGGAATGGAATGAGCAGTTCTTC. Amino acids: CASSIGTGEWNEQFF.

The V and J genes are TRBV10-3 and TRBJ1-3; D remains unclear. The CDR3 totals 12 residues. V dropped 8 bases and J dropped 1 base, with 6 bases sitting between them. From germline, CDR1 is ENHRY and CDR2 SYGVKD. CDR3 sequence: CAIETSGNTIYF. The CDR3 DNA sequence: TGTGCCATCGAGACATCTGGAAACACCATATATTTT.

The V and J genes are TRBV1 and TRBJ2-5; whether TRBD2, the table's D call, matches the DNA was not checked. TRBV1 is listed as a pseudogene. CDR3 size: 15 residues. CDR3 residues: CTSSRSSPIQETQYF. CDR3 coding DNA: TGCACCAGCAGCCGGTCTAGTCCCATTCAAGAGACCCAGTACTTC.